The sample holds a few counts of the clone carrying this T cell receptor beta chain. What it binds is unknown. Researchers used 5'RACE with constant-segment primers to make TCR alpha and TCR beta cDNA libraries that carry sample barcodes and UMIs. A single record per CDR3 protein comes from TCRdb applying MiXCR to the 5' RACE reads. The table lists approximately 300,000 distinct CDR3 sequences, less than 20% of them singletons. The data originate from a study of T-cell memory formation after mild COVID-19. At the level of the study: Among the donors, TCR clusters were largely specific to each donor. Findings of the study overall: Of the contracting clones, CD4+ ones lay mainly in CM and EM, and CD8+ ones in EMRA. Pre-infection memory already had some responding clones, implying cross-reactive memory joined.

Trimming took 3 bases from V and 4 from J; bases not matched to a gene: 4. Germline V gives CDR1 SGHNT, CDR2 YYREEE (reference sequence). This CDR3 comprises 14 residues. Input material: PBMCs or a T cell subset sorted from them (not recorded which). This TCR derives from a man younger than 35 who had mild COVID-19 (a few samples of this study predate the infection). Cell type and time point are not known. The chain uses TRBV5-4 and TRBJ2-3, with TRBD2 identical over 8 bases. The CDR3 bases are TGTGCCAGCAGCTCCCGGGGGGGGGCAGATACGCAGTATTTT. Translating it yields CASSSRGGADTQYF.